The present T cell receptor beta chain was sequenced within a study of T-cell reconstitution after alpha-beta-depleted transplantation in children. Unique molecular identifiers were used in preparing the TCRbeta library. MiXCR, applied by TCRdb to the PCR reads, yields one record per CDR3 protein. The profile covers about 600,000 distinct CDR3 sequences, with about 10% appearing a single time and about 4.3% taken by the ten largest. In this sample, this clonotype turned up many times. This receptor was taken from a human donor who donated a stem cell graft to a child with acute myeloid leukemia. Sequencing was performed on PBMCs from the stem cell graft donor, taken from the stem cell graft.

In DNA, the CDR3 is TGTGCCAGCAGTTACCGAAATCTGAGCCCTCTGTTCTTC. The encoded protein is CASSYRNLSPLFF. This chain joins TRBV6-5 and TRBJ2-1; D remains unclear. This CDR3 is 13 amino acids long. Trimming shortened V by 2 bases and J by 15 bases, and 17 bases separated the two germline ends. The germline gives CDR1 MNHEY, CDR2 SVGAGI.